One and the same sample provided the 6 T cell receptor beta chains below, sequenced in a study of CD8 T cells in Susac syndrome. With random hexamers, reverse transcription was performed on about 0.5 to 1 ug of RNA. In TCRdb, the immunoSEQ multiplex PCR reads were re-called with MiXCR into one record per CDR3 protein. This sample has under 200,000 distinct CDR3 sequences; 85% to 95% occur once, and the top ten carry roughly 0.1%. Material for sequencing was CD4+ T cells from PBMCs. These TCRs come from a human donor in good health.

The chain combines TRBV28 with TRBJ1-3; tentative D call: TRBD1 (6 bases). The CDR3 contains 14 residues. Trimming took off 5 bases at V and 1 base at J, with 9 bases between the two ends. Looked up from germline, CDR1 is MDHEN and CDR2 is SYDVKM. Here the CDR3 reads CASSQTGSGNTIYF. The CDR3 DNA is TGTGCCAGCAGTCAAACAGGGTCTGGAAACACCATATATTTT. Complete variable domain (other parts from reference TRBV28 and TRBJ1-3): DVKVTQSSRYLVKRTGEKVFLECVQDMDHENMFWYRQDPGLGLRLIYFSYDVKMKEKGDIPEGYSVSREKKERFSLILESASTNQTSMYLCASSQTGSGNTIYFGEGSWLTVV.

This chain joins TRBV20-1 and TRBJ2-5; D is possibly TRBD1 or TRBD2 (5 bases each). Trimming removed 3 bases at V and 5 bases at J, with 16 bases between. Per the germline V gene, CDR1 is DFQATT and CDR2 is SNEGSKA (reference sequence). This CDR3 is 14 amino acids long. Here the CDR3 DNA reads TGCAGTGCTAGCTCTACGGGGCTCAGGGAGACCCAGTACTTC. This translates into CSASSTGLRETQYF.

The rearrangement links TRBV7-9 to TRBJ2-6, with D perhaps matching TRBD1 (5 bases). Germline loops: CDR1 SEHNR, CDR2 FQNEAQ (reference sequence). This CDR3 region has 16 residues. Trimming shortened V by 6 bases and J by 5 bases, and 17 bases separated the two germline ends. The CDR3 nucleotides are TGTGCCAGCAGGCCTAACCAGGGTGCCAGGGCCAACGTCCTGACTTTC. It yields the protein CASRPNQGARANVLTF.

V is TRBV12-3 or TRBV12-4 and J is TRBJ1-2; D is unresolved. CDR3 length equals 14 residues. V was pared by 1 base and J by 3 bases, with 9 bases between. The CDR3, as DNA: TGTGCCAGCAGTTTAGGGGTTCCGGACTATGGCTACACCTTC. It specifies CASSLGVPDYGYTF.

CDR3 DNA sequence: TGTGCCAGCAGCTTAGGGGGACCAGCTGGAAACACCATATATTTT. The encoded protein is CASSLGGPAGNTIYF. The rearrangement links TRBV13 to TRBJ1-3, with D possibly TRBD1 on 5 matching bases. Trimming removed 0 bases at V and 2 bases at J, with 8 bases between. Germline loops: CDR1 PRHDT, CDR2 FYEKMQ (reference sequence). The CDR3 covers 15 residues.

The V and J genes are TRBV7-3 and TRBJ2-3; 7 nucleotides align to TRBD1. The CDR3 runs 13 residues. The germline gives CDR1 SGHTA, CDR2 FQGTGA. Trimming took 4 bases from V and 5 from J; bases not matched to a gene: 3. The CDR3 sequence: CASSSWTGDTQYF. CDR3 nucleotides: TGTGCCAGCAGCTCATGGACAGGAGATACGCAGTATTTT.